The 13 T cell receptor beta chains below all came from one sample that was sequenced in a study of T cell repertoires in cytomegalovirus infection (dated by TCRdb to about 2019). These receptors have no identified antigens. The treatment or condition label here, explained by the study, means: in vitro stimulation with specific CMV peptide epitopes to enrich CMV-specific T cells. The sample was run on an Illumina HiSeq 1500. Starting from the raw public reads, TCRdb applied fastp trimming at Q25, assembled clones with MiXCR and retained in-frame beta chains. Rows with a matching CDR3 protein are joined into one entry that keeps the most common DNA and genes. The sample data list 600,000 to 700,000 distinct CDR3 sequences, and around 30% of these were observed just once. In total, the top ten clones hold roughly 18% of the sample. This specimen consisted of cultured PBMCs, obtained from culture after CMV antigen stimulation. The receptors come from a human donor in good health (CMV status not recorded). Some clones in this sample may be carry-over from other donors' samples.

The genes are TRBV11-2 and TRBJ2-7, with D possibly TRBD2 on 7 matching bases. The CDR3 spans 15 residues. Germline CDR1 reads SGHAT; CDR2 reads FQNNGV. Trimming took off 7 bases at V and 3 bases at J, with 19 bases between the two ends. CDR3 amino acids: CASNHEGGDNYEQYF. The CDR3 DNA is TGTGCCAGCAACCATGAGGGAGGGGACAACTACGAGCAGTACTTC.

This sequence joins TRBV20-1 and TRBJ2-1; possibly TRBD1 for D (5 bases). CDR3 size: 15 residues. Germline V gives CDR1 DFQATT, CDR2 SNEGSKA (reference sequence). Trimming pared 5 bases from V and 7 bases from J, leaving 21 bases between. The CDR3: CSAPKTGPLGNEQFF. DNA of the CDR3: TGCAGTGCTCCTAAAACAGGACCCTTGGGGAATGAGCAGTTCTTC.

The chain carries TRBV2 and TRBJ1-1; D ambiguous. This CDR3 contains 11 residues. Germline assignment: CDR1 SNHLY and CDR2 FYNNEI. V dropped 7 bases and J dropped 3 bases, with 6 bases sitting between them. DNA of the CDR3: TGTGCCAGCAAATGGTACACTGAAGCTTTCTTT. Protein product: CASKWYTEAFF.

The J gene is TRBJ2-1, the V gene TRBV19, with TRBD2 as a possible D gene (5 bases). Trimming cost V 4 bases and J 7 bases, with 11 bases left between them. The CDR3 totals 13 residues. Germline V CDR1 and CDR2: LNHDA, SQIVND (reference sequence). CDR3 nucleotides: TGTGCCAGTAGTAGCAATACTAGAAATGAGCAGTTCTTC. Amino acids: CASSSNTRNEQFF.

This clonotype appeared a few times. The gene calls are TRBV19 and TRBJ2-1; D gene uncertain. V lost 7 bases, J lost 5 bases, and 15 bases lay in between. The CDR3 is 14 amino acids. CDR1 is LNHDA and CDR2 is SQIVND in the germline V gene (reference sequence). This CDR3 is CASKREAAHNEQFF. The CDR3 DNA sequence: TGTGCCAGTAAAAGGGAAGCCGCCCACAATGAGCAGTTCTTC.

In DNA form, the CDR3 reads TGTGCCAGCCGGGGACTAGCATTTGATACGCAGTATTTT. It yields the protein CASRGLAFDTQYF. The rearrangement uses TRBV28 and TRBJ2-3; 9 bases line up with TRBD2. Germline V lookup: CDR1 MDHEN, CDR2 SYDVKM. The CDR3 sequence is 13 residues long. Trimming removed 8 bases from V and 6 bases from J; junction bases left unmatched: 6.

The chain recombines TRBV12-3 or TRBV12-4 with TRBJ2-1; D possibly corresponds to TRBD1 (7 bases). This CDR3 is built from 17 residues. V was pared by 5 bases and J by 3 bases, with 20 bases between. The CDR3 DNA reads as TGTGCCAGCAGTCACCCTTCGGGGGACAGCTTCTACAATGAGCAGTTCTTC. Protein: CASSHPSGDSFYNEQFF.

V gene TRBV7-9 combines with J gene TRBJ1-5; D unresolved. CDR3 length: 14 residues. V gave up 1 base and J gave up 3 bases, with 7 bases separating them. CDR1 is SEHNR and CDR2 is FQNEAQ in the germline V gene (reference sequence). The CDR3 loop is CASSLDRPNQPQHF. CDR3 in DNA: TGTGCCAGCAGCTTAGATCGTCCCAATCAGCCCCAGCATTTT. Full variable domain (missing parts from reference TRBV7-9 and TRBJ1-5): DTGVSQNPRHKITKRGQNVTFRCDPISEHNRLYWYRQTLGQGPEFLTYFQNEAQLEKSRLLSDRFSAERPKGSFSTLEIQRTEQGDSAMYLCASSLDRPNQPQHFGDGTRLSIL.

The chain recombines TRBV5-1 with TRBJ2-7, with D possibly called TRBD1 or TRBD2 (5 bases each). Trimming took 4 bases from V and 0 from J, leaving 17 bases between them. The germline gives CDR1 SGHRS, CDR2 YFSETQ. There are 16 residues in the CDR3. The CDR3 loop reads CASSPRGQGASYEQYF. CDR3 bases: TGCGCCAGCAGCCCCCGCGGGCAGGGCGCCTCCTACGAGCAGTACTTC.

The chain recombines TRBV20-1 with TRBJ2-1; D is ambiguous. In germline, CDR1 is DFQATT, CDR2 SNEGSKA (reference sequence). CDR3 length: 14 residues. V was trimmed by 5 bases and J by 8 bases, leaving 19 bases between them. DNA for the CDR3: TGCAGTGCTCATCAAGAGAATAAGTTGGATGAGCAGTTCTTC. This encodes CSAHQENKLDEQFF.

This clonotype showed up just a few times. This chain connects TRBV6-1 to TRBJ1-5, with 7 bases matching TRBD1. With 6 bases clipped from V and 6 bases from J, the junction kept 5 bases outside the gene matches. The CDR3 is made up of 13 amino acids. From germline, CDR1 is MNHNS and CDR2 SASEGT. The DNA of the CDR3 is TGTGCCAGCAGGAGGGACAGAATTCAGCCCCAGCATTTT. Amino acid sequence: CASRRDRIQPQHF.

About this clonotype itself: A much larger clone lies a single base off, so this may be a read error. The chain has TRBV6-8 and TRBJ1-5; D gene uncertain. V was trimmed by 6 bases and J by 2 bases, leaving 8 bases between them. Germline lookup yields CDR1 MNHGY and CDR2 SAAAGT. The CDR3 loop spans 13 amino acids. The CDR3 is CASSQWGNQPQHF. The DNA of the CDR3 is TGTGCCAGCAGCCAATGGGGCAATCAGCCCCAGCATTTT.

This clonotype was recorded many times. The chain couples TRBV7-2 to TRBJ1-3; D is ambiguous. Per germline, CDR1 SGHTA and CDR2 FQGNSA. This CDR3 has 14 amino acids. The V end lost 1 base, the J end lost 0 bases, and 4 bases lay between the germline ends. CDR3 amino acids: CASSLVPSGNTIYF. The CDR3 DNA sequence: TGTGCCAGCAGCTTAGTACCCTCTGGAAACACCATATATTTT.